These T cell receptor beta chains were read from a single sample in a study of T cell responses to AZD1222 COVID-19 vaccine. Only in-frame clones appear in the TCRdb table, and some are missing; sequencing was by immunoSEQ multiplex PCR. The sample has approximately 140,000 clones; roughly nine tenths are singletons. Sequenced here: peripheral blood, sampled 28 days after the second AZD1222 dose. All receptors derive from an adult who received the AZD1222 COVID-19 vaccine. CDR3s include the opening cysteine and the closing phenylalanine or tryptophan. A D gene is named only where the DNA matches it firmly. The listing skips clone size in some rows; elsewhere it reads once, few, many or a size class.

CDR3nt: TGTGCCAGCAGTTCCCGACAGGGTGGGACTGAAGCTTTCTTT
CDR3aa: CASSSRQGGTEAFF
d_gene: TRBD1
abundance: -
v_gene: TRBV3-1/TRBV3-2
j_gene: TRBJ1-1

CDR3nt: TGTGCCACCAGTGATCCTCTGGGTACTAGCGGGCGCGTCACAGATACGCAGTATTTT
CDR3aa: CATSDPLGTSGRVTDTQYF
d_gene: TRBD2
abundance: -
v_gene: TRBV24-1
j_gene: TRBJ2-3

CDR3nt: TGTGCCAGCAGCGAGTCGGGACAGGGGTACCACGAGCAGTACTTC
CDR3aa: CASSESGQGYHEQYF
d_gene: TRBD1
abundance: -
v_gene: TRBV5-4
j_gene: TRBJ2-7

CDR3nt: TGCGCCAGCAGCCAAGATCTTAAGAGACTAGCGACCTACGAGCAGTACTTC
CDR3aa: CASSQDLKRLATYEQYF
d_gene: TRBD2
abundance: -
v_gene: TRBV4-3
j_gene: TRBJ2-7

CDR3nt: TGTGCCAGCAGAGGGGAAAATCAGCCCCAGCATTTT
CDR3aa: CASRGENQPQHF
d_gene: -
abundance: -
v_gene: TRBV6-5
j_gene: TRBJ1-5

CDR3nt: TGTGCCAGCTTAGCCAGAACAGGGGAAGGCGAGCAGTACTTC
CDR3aa: CASLARTGEGEQYF
d_gene: TRBD1
abundance: -
v_gene: TRBV28
j_gene: TRBJ2-7

CDR3nt: TGTGCCAGCAGCTCCCACCCGGACAGATCTTACGAGCAGTACTTC
CDR3aa: CASSSHPDRSYEQYF
d_gene: -
abundance: few
v_gene: TRBV7-9
j_gene: TRBJ2-7

CDR3nt: TGTGCCAGCAGTTTTCCGAGCGGGGGGGAGCTGTTTTTT
CDR3aa: CASSFPSGGELFF
d_gene: -
abundance: -
v_gene: TRBV27
j_gene: TRBJ2-2

CDR3nt: TGCGCCAGCAGTCCAGGGGCTAACTATGGCTACACCTTC
CDR3aa: CASSPGANYGYTF
d_gene: -
abundance: -
v_gene: TRBV10-2
j_gene: TRBJ1-2

CDR3nt: TGCGCCAGCAGCCAAGGGCCCAGCGGGAGCCCCGATGAGCAGTTCTTC
CDR3aa: CASSQGPSGSPDEQFF
d_gene: TRBD2
abundance: -
v_gene: TRBV4-1
j_gene: TRBJ2-1

CDR3nt: TGCGCCAGCAATGACCTTGATCAGGTCGGCGGGATTTACAATGAGCAGTTCTTC
CDR3aa: CASNDLDQVGGIYNEQFF
d_gene: -
abundance: once
v_gene: TRBV5-1
j_gene: TRBJ2-1

CDR3nt: TGTGCCAGCAGCTTTTCATTGGATACGCAGTATTTT
CDR3aa: CASSFSLDTQYF
d_gene: -
abundance: -
v_gene: TRBV7-3
j_gene: TRBJ2-3

CDR3nt: TGTGCCAGCAGCCAAGATAGCTCTGGAAACACCATATATTTT
CDR3aa: CASSQDSSGNTIYF
d_gene: -
abundance: -
v_gene: TRBV4-2
j_gene: TRBJ1-3

CDR3nt: TGCAGCGTTGAAACCTTGCGTTCACCCCTCCACTTT
CDR3aa: CSVETLRSPLHF
d_gene: -
abundance: -
v_gene: TRBV29-1
j_gene: TRBJ1-6

CDR3nt: TGTGCCAGCAGAGGATTGGGAAACAGGGGTTTGGATCGTGGCTACACCTTC
CDR3aa: CASRGLGNRGLDRGYTF
d_gene: TRBD1
abundance: -
v_gene: TRBV11-3
j_gene: TRBJ1-2

CDR3nt: TGCGCCAGCAGCTTGGGACACGGGCCCCTCACAGATACGCAGTATTTT
CDR3aa: CASSLGHGPLTDTQYF
d_gene: -
abundance: once
v_gene: TRBV5-1
j_gene: TRBJ2-3

CDR3nt: TGTGCCAGCAGCCAAAGGAAGGCGTCTAATGAAAAACTGTTTTTT
CDR3aa: CASSQRKASNEKLFF
d_gene: -
abundance: -
v_gene: TRBV14
j_gene: TRBJ1-4

CDR3nt: TGTGCCAGCAGCTATGACCTTAACTATGGCTACACCTTC
CDR3aa: CASSYDLNYGYTF
d_gene: -
abundance: -
v_gene: TRBV6-5
j_gene: TRBJ1-2

CDR3nt: TGCGCCAGCAGCAGAGACCCCTACGAGCAGTACTTC
CDR3aa: CASSRDPYEQYF
d_gene: -
abundance: -
v_gene: TRBV23-1
j_gene: TRBJ2-7

CDR3nt: TGTGCCAGCAGCCAAGGGGCGGCGATTAGCAATCAGCCCCAGCATTTT
CDR3aa: CASSQGAAISNQPQHF
d_gene: -
abundance: -
v_gene: TRBV3-1/TRBV3-2
j_gene: TRBJ1-5

CDR3nt: TGTGCCATCAGTGAGGGCAAGACAATCACTGAAGCTTTCTTT
CDR3aa: CAISEGKTITEAFF
d_gene: -
abundance: -
v_gene: TRBV10-3
j_gene: TRBJ1-1

CDR3nt: TGTGCCAGCATATTGGGGAGGGGGGTGAACACTGAAGCTTTCTTT
CDR3aa: CASILGRGVNTEAFF
d_gene: -
abundance: once
v_gene: TRBV28
j_gene: TRBJ1-1

CDR3nt: TGTGCCATCAGTGAACAGGGGGCCAACTATGGCTACACCTTC
CDR3aa: CAISEQGANYGYTF
d_gene: TRBD1
abundance: -
v_gene: TRBV10-3
j_gene: TRBJ1-2

CDR3nt: TGTGCCAGCTCACCGGTAACAGGGGTGAGAGAGACCCAGTACTTC
CDR3aa: CASSPVTGVRETQYF
d_gene: TRBD1
abundance: -
v_gene: TRBV18
j_gene: TRBJ2-5

CDR3nt: TGTGCCAGTAGTCCGGGGACTAGCGGGCCGTACGAGCAGTACTTC
CDR3aa: CASSPGTSGPYEQYF
d_gene: TRBD2
abundance: -
v_gene: TRBV19
j_gene: TRBJ2-7

CDR3nt: TGTGCCAGCAGCTTATTTGGCGGGAGGGAGGGCGAGCAGTACTTC
CDR3aa: CASSLFGGREGEQYF
d_gene: TRBD2
abundance: -
v_gene: TRBV7-8
j_gene: TRBJ2-7

CDR3nt: TGTGCCAGCAGCCTGAGGCGGGAGGCTCCCTCCTACGAGCAGTACTTC
CDR3aa: CASSLRREAPSYEQYF
d_gene: TRBD2
abundance: -
v_gene: TRBV7-8
j_gene: TRBJ2-7

CDR3nt: TGTGCCAGCAGTTACTCAAGTGGGGTAGAGACCCAGTACTTC
CDR3aa: CASSYSSGVETQYF
d_gene: -
abundance: -
v_gene: TRBV6-6
j_gene: TRBJ2-5

CDR3nt: TGCGCCAGCAGCTTCTCCGGCGGGATTGGCGGGGAGCTGTTTTTT
CDR3aa: CASSFSGGIGGELFF
d_gene: -
abundance: -
v_gene: TRBV5-1
j_gene: TRBJ2-2